This T cell receptor beta chain was recovered during a study of T cells after yellow fever vaccination. The study, taken as a whole, reports: Re-detected after boosting: most primary clones, 96% of CD4 and about 89% of CD8. There was a small share of clonotypes that showed up in both the CD4 and CD8 compartments. When the response was secondary, it was weaker but reached its peak faster, day 5 versus 15.

The V and J ends lost 7 bases and 7 bases respectively, with 13 bases between them. This CDR3 region has 12 residues. In its sample, this clonotype was seen a few times. As yet, its antigen is unknown. Via MiXCR, TCRdb re-called the 5' RACE reads, giving one row per CDR3 protein. The table records fewer than 500,000 distinct CDR3 sequences, 15% to 20% of them present only once. The chain is built from TRBV12-3 or TRBV12-4 and TRBJ1-2, with D perhaps matching TRBD1 (5 bases). This specimen consisted of PBMCs, obtained before the yellow fever booster vaccination. This TCR came from a man between 18 and 35 years old who received the YFV17D yellow fever vaccine. The CDR3 protein is CASTRDGVGYTF. The CDR3 bases are TGTGCCAGCACTAGGGACGGTGTTGGCTACACCTTC.